The 11 T cell receptor beta chains given below trace back to one sample, sequenced in a study of cytomegalovirus exposure and HLA in healthy donors. PCR employed 60 Vbeta and 13 Jbeta primers. Using immunoSEQ multiplex PCR, the repertoire was profiled, and TCRdb retains in-frame clones only, with some absent. The sample carries around 210,000 clones, about 85% recorded once. Specimen: PBMCs. The receptor set was obtained from a girl aged 2 to 9 in good health and CMV-seronegative.

The chain recombines TRBV19 with TRBJ1-6, with D possibly matching TRBD1 (5 bases). This CDR3 comprises 16 residues. The V and J ends lost 1 base and 7 bases respectively, with 14 bases between them. Germline assignment: CDR1 LNHDA and CDR2 SQIVND (reference sequence). The CDR3 sequence: CASSIGSTVWNSPLHF. The CDR3 nucleotides read TGTGCCAGTAGTATAGGCTCGACAGTCTGGAATTCACCCCTCCACTTT.

This chain uses TRBV6-1 with TRBJ2-3; 11 positions match TRBD1. V was pared by 2 bases and J by 6 bases, with 7 bases of the junction left unmatched. Germline V gene sequence: CDR1 MNHNS, CDR2 SASEGT. The CDR3 has 16 amino acids. CDR3: CASSEHPGQGEDTQYF. As DNA, the CDR3 is TGTGCCAGCAGTGAACATCCGGGACAGGGGGAGGATACGCAGTATTTT.

The chain uses TRBV29-1 and TRBJ2-2, with D maybe TRBD1 (5 bases). V shed 4 bases and J shed 3 bases, with 12 bases lying between them. The length of the CDR3 is 14 residues. CDR1 is SQVTM and CDR2 is ANQGSEA in the germline V gene. The CDR3 coding sequence is TGCAGCGTTGTCGAACAGGTGTACACCGGGGAGCTGTTTTTT. This sequence encodes CSVVEQVYTGELFF.

This rearrangement joins TRBV27 to TRBJ1-5; D gene unclear. The CDR3 spans 14 residues. The V gene lost 6 bases and the J gene lost 0 bases, with 9 bases spanning the gap. From germline, CDR1 is MNHEY and CDR2 SMNVEV (reference sequence). CDR3: CASRLTASNQPQHF. CDR3 in DNA: TGTGCCAGCAGGCTAACAGCTAGCAATCAGCCCCAGCATTTT.

J is TRBJ2-5 and V is TRBV2; 11 positions agree with TRBD2. Trimming at V came to 9 bases and at J to 3 bases, leaving 3 bases not matched to a gene. The germline gives CDR1 SNHLY, CDR2 FYNNEI. The CDR3 runs 13 residues. Here the CDR3 reads CARKLAGEETQYF. CDR3 DNA: TGTGCCAGGAAACTAGCGGGGGAAGAGACCCAGTACTTC.

The rearrangement uses TRBV30 and TRBJ1-4, with D perhaps matching TRBD1 (5 bases). Germline V lookup: CDR1 GTSNPN, CDR2 SVGIG (reference sequence). The CDR3 sequence is 15 residues long. The V gene lost 3 bases and the J gene lost 2 bases, with 13 bases spanning the gap. The CDR3 here is CAWSAGIRTNEKLFF. The DNA of the CDR3 is TGTGCCTGGAGCGCAGGGATTCGGACTAATGAAAAACTGTTTTTT.

The chain has TRBV6-5 and TRBJ1-5, with D maybe TRBD1 (5 bases). The V gene lost 0 bases and the J gene lost 6 bases, with 12 bases spanning the gap. The CDR3 spans 15 residues. CDR1 is MNHEY, CDR2 SVGAGI, per germline. The CDR3, as DNA: TGTGCCAGCAGTTACTCCACCCAGGGCGGTCAGCCCCAGCATTTT. Translation gives CASSYSTQGGQPQHF.

This clone has only one observation. The V call is TRBV5-1, the J call TRBJ1-1; D is unresolved. The CDR3 runs 14 residues. V shed 2 bases and J shed 5 bases, with 13 bases lying between them. Germline CDR1 reads SGHRS; CDR2 reads YFSETQ. The CDR3 here is CASSFGVEGTEAFF. For the CDR3, the DNA is TGCGCCAGCAGCTTCGGGGTGGAGGGAACTGAAGCTTTCTTT.

The rearrangement uses TRBV28 and TRBJ1-4; no clear D. The CDR3 loop spans 18 amino acids. From germline, CDR1 is MDHEN and CDR2 SYDVKM. V gave up 7 bases and J gave up 8 bases, with 29 bases separating them. The CDR3 nucleotides read TGTGCCAGCACCCTATGGTGGCGGCCCTCCCTAAGAGGGGAAAAACTGTTTTTT. The encoded protein is CASTLWWRPSLRGEKLFF.

The genes are TRBV6-1 and TRBJ1-1; D possibly corresponds to TRBD1 (5 bases). Germline CDR1 and CDR2: MNHNS and SASEGT. V lost 6 bases and J 4 bases, leaving 18 bases between the germline ends. The CDR3 has 15 amino acids. The CDR3 nucleotides read TGTGCCAGCAGAGAGACGGGGGTCGGTGTCACTGAAGCTTTCTTT. It specifies CASRETGVGVTEAFF.

V is TRBV4-2 and J is TRBJ2-3, with 15 bases that match TRBD2. CDR3 size: 19 residues. CDR1 is LGHNA and CDR2 is YNFKEQ in the germline V gene. J was trimmed by 1 base and V by 1 base; bases with no gene match: 6. The CDR3 here is CASSQGSRTSGRGTDTQYF. The DNA of the CDR3 is TGTGCCAGCAGCCAAGGGTCTAGGACTAGCGGGAGGGGCACAGATACGCAGTATTTT.